The 19 T cell receptor beta chains below were found in one sample sequenced in a study of radiotherapy plus CTLA-4 blockade in lung cancer. TCRdb keeps only in-frame clones here, not all; method: immunoSEQ multiplex PCR. The data hold more than 12,000 clones, with roughly 72% observed a single time. Source: peripheral blood, taken from a patient treated with radiotherapy plus ipilimumab. The receptors stem from a human donor with non-small cell lung cancer whose response to radiotherapy plus ipilimumab could not be evaluated.

This clone was seen only a few times. V gene TRBV6-6 combines with J gene TRBJ1-1; D unresolved. Germline lookup yields CDR1 MNHNY and CDR2 SVGAGI (reference sequence). The CDR3 is 12 residues long. V shed 5 bases and J shed 8 bases, with 12 bases lying between them. CDR3 sequence: CASSPTSVEAFF. As DNA, the CDR3 is TGTGCCAGCAGTCCGACATCAGTAGAAGCTTTCTTT.

About this clone itself: The sample carries other DNA sequences with the same CDR3. The V and J genes are TRBV29-1 and TRBJ2-2; TRBD1 matches 9 bases. Germline-derived CDR1 and CDR2 are SQVTM and ANQGSEA. This CDR3 has 13 amino acids. V lost 7 bases to trimming and J lost 5 bases; unmatched junction nucleotides: 5. The CDR3 DNA reads TGCAGCGGCCGGACAGGGGTGACCGGGGAGCTGTTTTTT. Amino acid sequence: CSGRTGVTGELFF.

This chain joins TRBV19 and TRBJ2-3; 8 bases map to TRBD2. With V trimmed by 7 bases and J by 2 bases, 11 bases remained unmatched. Germline values: CDR1 LNHDA, CDR2 SQIVND (reference sequence). CDR3 length equals 16 residues. The CDR3 reads CASTRAGGWDTDTQYF. DNA for the CDR3: TGTGCCAGTACCCGGGCGGGGGGATGGGACACAGATACGCAGTATTTT.

V and J are TRBV6-1 and TRBJ2-1, with D unresolved. The germline V and J ends were trimmed by 4 bases and 7 bases, with 8 bases remaining between them. The CDR3 is 12 amino acids. Germline lookup yields CDR1 MNHNS and CDR2 SASEGT. The CDR3: CASSVQENEQFF. The CDR3 nucleotides read TGTGCCAGCAGTGTTCAAGAGAATGAGCAGTTCTTC.

The CDR3 coding sequence is TGTGCCAGCAGCTTGGGGTCATACAAAGCTTTCTTT. Translated: CASSLGSYKAFF. The V gene is TRBV5-6, the J gene TRBJ1-1, with D uncertain. CDR3 length equals 12 residues. V was pared by 0 bases and J by 9 bases, with 9 bases between. Per the germline V gene, CDR1 is SGHDT and CDR2 is YYEEEE.

The gene calls are TRBV6-5 and TRBJ1-2; the D gene is possibly TRBD1 (6 bases). With 2 bases removed from V and 4 bases from J, the gap between germline ends came to 14 bases. The CDR3 covers 15 residues. The germline V gene encodes CDR1 MNHEY and CDR2 SVGAGI. The CDR3: CASSYLDRSSYGYTF. The DNA of the CDR3 is TGTGCCAGCAGTTACCTAGACAGGTCTTCCTATGGCTACACCTTC.

The V and J genes are TRBV2 and TRBJ2-5, with D maybe TRBD1 (6 bases). Trimming pared 7 bases from V and 7 bases from J, leaving 19 bases between. This CDR3 contains 14 residues. Germline-derived CDR1 and CDR2 are SNHLY and FYNNEI. Here the CDR3 DNA reads TGTGCCAGCAACCGAGGACAGACCTCATGGACCCAGTACTTC. Translating gives CASNRGQTSWTQYF.

V usage is TRBV7-2 and J usage is TRBJ1-5; D is perhaps TRBD1 (6 bases). With 5 bases removed from V and 3 bases from J, the gap between germline ends came to 20 bases. Germline CDR1 reads SGHTA; CDR2 reads FQGNSA. The CDR3 loop spans 17 amino acids. In DNA, the CDR3 is TGTGCCAGCAGCCCCCCCCCGGACAGCGCCTCCAATCAGCCCCAGCATTTT. It encodes CASSPPPDSASNQPQHF.

The chain joins TRBV5-1 to TRBJ1-6; 10 nucleotides match TRBD1. The length of the CDR3 is 14 residues. CDR1 SGHRS and CDR2 YFSETQ come from the germline V gene. Trimming removed 4 bases from V and 8 bases from J; junction bases left unmatched: 3. The CDR3 DNA sequence: TGCGCCAGCAGCCAAGGGACAGGGGATTCACCCCTCCACTTT. Encoded protein: CASSQGTGDSPLHF.

The chain carries TRBV11-3 and TRBJ1-3; 9 nucleotides line up with TRBD1. CDR1 is SGHNT, CDR2 YENEEA, per germline. This CDR3 contains 15 residues. J was trimmed by 2 bases and V by 5 bases; bases with no gene match: 4. The CDR3 spells CASSPGQGPGNTIYF. In DNA form, the CDR3 reads TGTGCCAGCAGCCCGGGACAGGGACCTGGAAACACCATATATTTT.

The V call is TRBV5-4, the J call TRBJ2-5; D is perhaps TRBD2 (6 bases). Between the trimmed V and J ends, which lost 0 bases and 2 bases, there was a span of 14 bases. Germline-derived CDR1 and CDR2 are SGHNT and YYREEE (reference sequence). There are 16 residues in the CDR3. CDR3 loop: CASSLDSRRGQETQYF. Written as DNA, the CDR3 is TGTGCCAGCAGCTTGGACTCCCGGAGGGGACAAGAGACCCAGTACTTC.

The table lists this clone with a few counts. This chain joins TRBV29-1 and TRBJ1-2, with 7 bases identical to TRBD1. The CDR3 spans 13 residues. The germline V gene encodes CDR1 SQVTM and CDR2 ANQGSEA. The V gene end was trimmed by 2 bases and the J gene end by 5 bases; junction bases not matched to a gene: 5. The CDR3 spells CSVESGQSYGYTF. CDR3 sequence (DNA): TGCAGCGTTGAATCGGGACAGTCATATGGCTACACCTTC.

This clone has only a few counts. The J gene is TRBJ2-3, the V gene TRBV27, with 8 bases identical to TRBD1. After removal of 6 bases from V and 6 bases from J, the junction contained 5 bases not matched to a gene. The CDR3 consists of 13 residues. Germline CDR1 reads MNHEY; CDR2 reads SMNVEV (reference sequence). For the CDR3, the DNA is TGTGCCAGCAGGACAGGGGCGGGCGATACGCAGTATTTT. As protein: CASRTGAGDTQYF.

This clone was detected only a few times. This chain joins TRBV6-1 and TRBJ1-2, with 7 bases aligning to TRBD1. The germline V gene has CDR1 MNHNS and CDR2 SASEGT. CDR3 size: 14 residues. J lost 3 bases, V lost 6 bases, and 7 bases had no gene match. CDR3 bases: TGTGCCAGCAGCGCAGGGGGATCTGACTATGGCTACACCTTC. The encoded protein is CASSAGGSDYGYTF.

The CDR3 protein is CASGQTNSPLHF. The CDR3 DNA sequence: TGTGCCAGTGGACAGACCAATTCACCCCTCCACTTT. The chain has TRBV9 and TRBJ1-6; D perhaps matches TRBD1 (6 bases). The CDR3 totals 12 residues. V was trimmed by 8 bases and J by 7 bases, leaving 10 bases between them. Germline-derived CDR1 and CDR2 are SGDLS and YYNGEE.

The table lists this clone with a few counts. CDR3 amino acids: CASSYGGANTEAFF. The CDR3 coding sequence is TGTGCCAGCAGCTACGGAGGAGCGAACACTGAAGCTTTCTTT. The V call is TRBV5-4, the J call TRBJ1-1; D is uncertain. This CDR3 is built from 14 residues. Germline values: CDR1 SGHNT, CDR2 YYREEE (reference sequence). The V gene lost 3 bases and the J gene lost 1 base, with 10 bases spanning the gap.

The chain's CDR3 is CAWSRQTPNNNYGYTF. The CDR3 DNA sequence: TGTGCCTGGAGTCGCCAAACACCGAACAATAACTATGGCTACACCTTC. V gene TRBV30 combines with J gene TRBJ1-2; D is unclear. The germline V gene has CDR1 GTSNPN and CDR2 SVGIG (reference sequence). There are 16 residues in the CDR3. Trimming removed 2 bases from V and 1 base from J, with 17 bases in between.

Here the CDR3 reads CAWSVGTGGGANVLTF. The CDR3 DNA reads TGTGCCTGGAGTGTGGGGACAGGTGGTGGGGCCAACGTCCTGACTTTC. V usage is TRBV30 and J usage is TRBJ2-6; TRBD1 matches at 8 bases. The CDR3 totals 16 residues. The germline V gene has CDR1 GTSNPN and CDR2 SVGIG (reference sequence). The V segment lost 0 bases and the J segment 3 bases; nucleotides outside the gene matches: 4.

The gene calls are TRBV19 and TRBJ2-4; 12 bases fit TRBD2. Germline V gives CDR1 LNHDA, CDR2 SQIVND (reference sequence). This CDR3 region has 17 residues. V lost 5 bases to trimming and J lost 0 bases; unmatched junction nucleotides: 5. DNA of the CDR3: TGTGCCAGTAGTCCGCGACTAGCGGGGGTAGCCAAAAACATTCAGTACTTC. Translation gives CASSPRLAGVAKNIQYF.